Listed here are 20 T cell receptor beta chains from one sample, sequenced in a study of blood T cell repertoires in COVID-19. Measured with immunoSEQ multiplex PCR; TCRdb has only the in-frame clones, and not every one. The repertoire consists of 100,000 or so clones, with less than 80% occurring once and the leading ten covering approximately 15%. Material: peripheral blood. These receptors were obtained from a woman aged 80 or older with acute or convalescent COVID-19.

The rearrangement uses TRBV3-1 (or the pseudogene TRBV3-2) and TRBJ2-3, with TRBD2 matching over 9 bases. V shed 3 bases and J 3 bases; nucleotides not matched to a gene: 1. The V gene's germline CDR1 is LGHDT and CDR2 YNNKEL (reference sequence). The CDR3 has 14 amino acids. CDR3 sequence: CASSQRGGTDTQYF. As DNA, the CDR3 is TGTGCCAGCAGCCAGCGGGGGGGGACAGATACGCAGTATTTT.

The chain links TRBV19 to TRBJ1-4; perhaps TRBD1 as D (5 bases). This CDR3 spans 13 amino acids. Looked up from germline, CDR1 is LNHDA and CDR2 is SQIVND (reference sequence). Trimming pared 8 bases from V and 4 bases from J, leaving 11 bases between. The CDR3 DNA reads as TGTGCCAGTCAGGGCGATAATAATGAAAAACTGTTTTTT. It codes for CASQGDNNEKLFF.

The genes are TRBV6-5 and TRBJ2-5, with 10 positions matching TRBD2. The CDR3 has 15 amino acids. Germline lookup yields CDR1 MNHEY and CDR2 SVGAGI. J lost 0 bases, V lost 7 bases, and 5 bases had no gene match. This CDR3 reads CASNQLAGDQETQYF. DNA of the CDR3: TGTGCCAGCAATCAGCTAGCGGGGGACCAAGAGACCCAGTACTTC.

V gene TRBV7-2 combines with J gene TRBJ1-3, with a weak D call TRBD1 (5 bases). V gave up 1 base and J gave up 0 bases, with 7 bases separating them. There are 15 residues in the CDR3. Germline V gene sequence: CDR1 SGHTA, CDR2 FQGNSA. CDR3 in DNA: TGTGCCAGCAGCTTAGGACAGAGCTCTGGAAACACCATATATTTT. This sequence encodes CASSLGQSSGNTIYF. The whole variable domain, filled in from reference TRBV7-2 and TRBJ1-3, reads GAGVSQSPSNKVTEKGKDVELRCDPISGHTALYWYRQSLGQGLEFLIYFQGNSAPDKSGLPSDRFSAERTGGSVSTLTIQRTQQEDSAVYLCASSLGQSSGNTIYFGEGSWLTVV.

CDR3 DNA: TGCGCCAGCAGCGGGAGCCTTGGGAGTAACTCTGGAAACACCATATATTTT. It specifies CASSGSLGSNSGNTIYF. This chain links TRBV5-1 with TRBJ1-3; D is unresolved. Trimming removed 4 bases at V and 0 bases at J, with 17 bases between. Looked up from germline, CDR1 is SGHRS and CDR2 is YFSETQ. The CDR3 spans 17 residues.

This clone was seen ten or more times. V is TRBV5-1 and J is TRBJ1-1; D call uncertain. V lost 0 bases to trimming and J lost 4 bases, with 13 bases between them. Looked up from germline, CDR1 is SGHRS and CDR2 is YFSETQ. There are 15 residues in the CDR3. The chain's CDR3 is CASSLASGTITEAFF. The CDR3 bases are TGCGCCAGCAGCTTGGCATCTGGCACCATCACTGAAGCTTTCTTT.

In its sample, this clone was seen once. This chain joins TRBV2 and TRBJ2-3; no clear D gene. In germline, CDR1 is SNHLY, CDR2 FYNNEI. This CDR3 comprises 15 residues. Trimming stripped 8 bases from V and 0 bases from J, with 15 bases between. The CDR3 here is CASSQQRPSTDTQYF. CDR3 sequence (DNA): TGTGCCAGCTCTCAACAGAGACCTAGCACAGATACGCAGTATTTT.

The chain is built from TRBV4-2 and TRBJ2-5, with 12 bases identical to TRBD2. Germline V gene data show CDR1 as LGHNA and CDR2 as YNFKEQ. The V and J ends lost 0 bases and 5 bases, in that order; junction bases with no gene match: 10. The CDR3 totals 18 residues. CDR3 coding DNA: TGTGCCAGCAGCCAAGATCTAGCGGGGGGGCGGCGGGGTGAGACCCAGTACTTC. This gives the protein CASSQDLAGGRRGETQYF.

The rearrangement links TRBV10-3 to TRBJ2-1; 14 bases are a match to TRBD2. Germline values: CDR1 ENHRY, CDR2 SYGVKD. Germline trimming cut 10 bases from V and 1 base from J; bases unmatched to any gene: 3. The CDR3 spans 15 residues. The CDR3 protein is CATGTSGGSYNEQFF. In DNA form, the CDR3 reads TGTGCCACCGGGACTAGCGGGGGTTCCTACAATGAGCAGTTCTTC.

The V gene is TRBV9, the J gene TRBJ2-3, with 12 bases that match TRBD2. Looked up from germline, CDR1 is SGDLS and CDR2 is YYNGEE. The CDR3 sequence is 18 residues long. V trimming: 2 bases; J trimming: 3 bases; junction bases outside the gene matches: 10. DNA of the CDR3: TGTGCCAGCAGCGTCTCTAGCGGGGGGGCCCCCGTGACAGATACGCAGTATTTT. Residues: CASSVSSGGAPVTDTQYF.

The chain couples TRBV28 to TRBJ2-7; TRBD1 matches 9 bases. The CDR3 length is 14 residues. V trimming: 7 bases; J trimming: 2 bases; junction bases outside the gene matches: 6. Germline CDR1 is MDHEN and CDR2 is SYDVKM. This chain's CDR3 is CASIRTGAPYEQYF. CDR3 coding DNA: TGTGCCAGCATCCGGACAGGGGCACCCTACGAGCAGTACTTC.

CDR3 region: CATNGQGGADTQYF. CDR3 nucleotide sequence: TGTGCCACCAATGGACAGGGGGGCGCAGATACGCAGTATTTT. The chain carries TRBV24-1 and TRBJ2-3, with TRBD1 matching 10 bases. Trimming at V came to 8 bases and at J to 4 bases, leaving 5 bases not matched to a gene. This CDR3 has 14 residues. The V gene's germline CDR1 is KGHDR and CDR2 SFDVKD.

The chain links TRBV5-6 to TRBJ1-2; 8 bases are shared with TRBD1. With 0 bases clipped from V and 3 bases from J, the junction kept 4 bases outside the gene matches. CDR1 is SGHDT, CDR2 YYEEEE, per germline. CDR3 size: 15 residues. The CDR3 loop is CASSLVPTGDYGYTF. CDR3 DNA: TGTGCCAGCAGCTTGGTACCGACAGGGGACTATGGCTACACCTTC.

The chain uses TRBV19 and TRBJ2-1; TRBD1 matches at 9 bases. Germline V gene data show CDR1 as LNHDA and CDR2 as SQIVND (reference sequence). The length of the CDR3 is 13 residues. The ends lost 5 bases at V and 15 bases at J; junction bases unmatched: 11. The DNA of the CDR3 is TGTGCCAGTAGTGCCCGAACAGGGGGCAACGTGTTCTTC. It is translated as CASSARTGGNVFF.

The CDR3 DNA reads TGTGCCAGCAGCTTAGGTGGGAGGCTCACAGATACGCAGTATTTT. Its translation is CASSLGGRLTDTQYF. The chain has TRBV7-2 and TRBJ2-3; perhaps TRBD2 as D (6 bases). The V end lost 1 base, the J end lost 2 bases, and 10 bases lay between the germline ends. Germline V gene sequence: CDR1 SGHTA, CDR2 FQGNSA. The CDR3 is 15 residues long.

This chain links TRBV7-9 with TRBJ2-2; D ambiguous. Germline loops: CDR1 SEHNR, CDR2 FQNEAQ (reference sequence). The CDR3 runs to 14 residues. The V end lost 4 bases, the J end lost 5 bases, and 11 bases lay between the germline ends. The DNA for the CDR3 is TGTGCCAGCAGCTCTATATCGCCGACCGGGGAGCTGTTTTTT. It is translated as CASSSISPTGELFF.

This clone has just one count. The chain carries TRBV7-2 and TRBJ1-6; TRBD1 matches 8 bases. Germline CDR1 SGHTA, CDR2 FQGNSA. The CDR3 contains 15 residues. The V gene end was trimmed by 4 bases and the J gene end by 8 bases; junction bases not matched to a gene: 7. CDR3 in amino acids: CASSSITGGYSPLHF. The CDR3 nucleotides are TGTGCCAGCAGCTCTATAACAGGGGGGTATTCACCCCTCCACTTT.

The chain combines TRBV11-3 with TRBJ2-2; 15 bases fit TRBD2. The germline V gene has CDR1 SGHNT and CDR2 YENEEA. Germline trimming cut 5 bases from V and 4 bases from J; bases unmatched to any gene: 8. The CDR3 length is 18 residues. The CDR3 loop reads CASSPRTSGGAGTGELFF. CDR3 nucleotides: TGTGCCAGCAGCCCCCGGACTAGCGGGGGGGCGGGCACCGGGGAGCTGTTTTTT.

This chain links TRBV19 with TRBJ2-5, with 14 positions matching TRBD2. The CDR3 spans 16 residues. V shed 9 bases and J 2 bases; nucleotides not matched to a gene: 8. The V gene's germline CDR1 is LNHDA and CDR2 SQIVND (reference sequence). CDR3 DNA: TGTGCCAGCACGAGGGGACTAGCGGGGGCTCAAGAGACCCAGTACTTC. Protein product: CASTRGLAGAQETQYF.

This clone was observed a few times. This chain uses TRBV25-1 with TRBJ1-4; perhaps TRBD1 as D (6 bases). The CDR3 runs 16 residues. Germline V gene sequence: CDR1 MGHDK, CDR2 SYGVNS. Trimming left V 3 bases short and J 7 bases short, with 18 bases between. Here the CDR3 reads CASSEIGRGGGEKLFF. CDR3 bases: TGTGCCAGCAGTGAGATAGGGCGAGGGGGTGGTGAAAAACTGTTTTTT.